This TCR beta chain stems from a study of Ad26.COV2.S vaccination and SARS-CoV-2 variants. Study in general: Of the COV1001 trial arms, the Ad26.COV2.S arm included the donor. Regarding the study as a whole: Responses of T cells in total may have been underestimated by the TCR breadth and depth analyses.

Sequenced by immunoSEQ multiplex PCR; TCRdb stores in-frame clones only, minus some. The sample carries 300,000 to 400,000 clones, about 87% recorded once. Germline CDR1 SGHVS, CDR2 FNYEAQ. This CDR3 region has 17 residues. The ends lost 4 bases at V and 5 bases at J; junction bases unmatched: 11. In the case of this clone: Its specificity is not known.

Treatment noted: over 15 received Ad26.COV2.S at low or high dose, single or two shots; 5 received placebo; per-sample allocation not given. Sampling happened 63 days after the first vaccine or placebo injection. SARS-CoV-2 spike from the Wuhan strain was encoded by the vaccine, an Ad26 vector. This TCR was sampled from a person between 18 and 60 years old who received the Ad26.COV2.S COVID-19 vaccine or a placebo. V gene TRBV7-6 combines with J gene TRBJ2-1; TRBD2 matches 10 bases. Sequences were derived from peripheral blood, sampled in a trial of Ad26.COV2.S vaccine versus placebo. CDR3 sequence (DNA): TGTGCCAGCAGCTCCCCCCCTGCTAGCGGGAGCCACAATGAGCAGTTCTTC. Translation: CASSSPPASGSHNEQFF.